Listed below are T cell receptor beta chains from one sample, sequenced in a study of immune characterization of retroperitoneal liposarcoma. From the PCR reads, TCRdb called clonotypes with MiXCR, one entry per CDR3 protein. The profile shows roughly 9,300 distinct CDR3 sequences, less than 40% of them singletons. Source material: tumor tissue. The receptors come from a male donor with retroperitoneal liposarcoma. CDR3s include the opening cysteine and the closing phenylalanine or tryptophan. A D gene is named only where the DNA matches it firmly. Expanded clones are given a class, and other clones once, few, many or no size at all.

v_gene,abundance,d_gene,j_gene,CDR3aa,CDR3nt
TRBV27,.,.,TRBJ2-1,CASSVAVRDVSYNEQFF,TGTGCCAGCAGCGTAGCGGTACGGGATGTTTCCTACAATGAGCAGTTCTTC
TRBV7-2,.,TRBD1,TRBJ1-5,CASGDRPQPQHF,TGTGCCAGCGGGGACAGGCCTCAGCCCCAGCATTTT
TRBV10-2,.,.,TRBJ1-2,CASSDLGGHYGYTF,TGCGCCAGCAGTGACCTCGGGGGGCACTATGGCTACACCTTC
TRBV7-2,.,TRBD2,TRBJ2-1,CASSLQAGQMWGGKQFF,TGTGCCAGCAGCTTACAAGCGGGGCAGATGTGGGGCGGAAAGCAGTTCTTC
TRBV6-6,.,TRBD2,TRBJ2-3,CASSDSSGGASDTQYF,TGTGCCAGCAGTGACTCGAGCGGGGGGGCATCAGATACGCAGTATTTT
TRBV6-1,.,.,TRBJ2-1,CASTPTSRSSYEQFF,TGTGCCAGCACCCCCACTAGCCGGAGCTCCTACGAGCAGTTCTTC
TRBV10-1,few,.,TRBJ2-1,CASSGGQIYNEQFF,TGCGCCAGCAGTGGTGGACAGATATACAATGAGCAGTTCTTC
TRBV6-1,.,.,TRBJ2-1,CASIYRRDGPGEQFF,TGTGCCAGCATCTATAGGAGGGATGGGCCCGGTGAGCAGTTCTTC
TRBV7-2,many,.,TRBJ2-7,CASNSRWVSYNEQYF,TGTGCCAGCAATTCCCGGTGGGTTTCCTACAATGAGCAGTACTTC
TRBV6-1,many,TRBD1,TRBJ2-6,CATGTGISGANVLTF,TGTGCCACCGGGACAGGGATCTCTGGGGCCAACGTCCTGACTTTC
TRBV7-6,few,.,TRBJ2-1,CASKLSIQGGEQFF,TGTGCCAGCAAACTTTCGATACAGGGAGGTGAGCAGTTCTTC
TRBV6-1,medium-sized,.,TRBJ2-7,CASSEYSISYEQYF,TGTGCCAGCAGTGAGTACTCGATCTCCTACGAGCAGTACTTC
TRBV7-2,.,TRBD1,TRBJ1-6,CASSPGQGYNSPLHF,TGTGCCAGCAGCCCAGGACAGGGTTATAATTCACCCCTCCACTTT
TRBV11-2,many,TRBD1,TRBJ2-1,CASSPSGTGRGNEQFF,TGTGCCAGCAGCCCGTCCGGGACAGGAAGGGGGAATGAGCAGTTCTTC
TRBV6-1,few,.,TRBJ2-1,CASSERPYEQFF,TGTGCCAGCAGTGAAAGACCCTATGAGCAGTTCTTC
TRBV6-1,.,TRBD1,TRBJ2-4,CATKVPGQGNIQYF,TGTGCCACCAAGGTCCCGGGACAGGGAAACATTCAGTACTTC
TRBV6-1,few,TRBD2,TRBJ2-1,CASRKTSGSSYNEQFF,TGTGCCAGCAGAAAAACTAGCGGGAGCTCCTACAATGAGCAGTTCTTC
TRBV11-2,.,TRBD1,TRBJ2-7,CASSLGQGVRYEQYF,TGTGCCAGCAGCTTGGGCCAGGGGGTCCGTTACGAGCAGTACTTC
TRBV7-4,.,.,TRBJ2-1,CASSLVGANEQFF,TGTGCCAGCAGCTTAGTGGGTGCGAATGAGCAGTTCTTC
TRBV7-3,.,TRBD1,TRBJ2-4,CASSSGTGVENIQYF,TGTGCCAGCAGCTCGGGGACAGGGGTCGAAAACATTCAGTACTTC
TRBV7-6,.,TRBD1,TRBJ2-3,CASSFRFPDRGSLWADTQYF,TGTGCCAGCAGCTTTCGGTTCCCGGACAGGGGTTCTCTTTGGGCAGATACGCAGTATTTT
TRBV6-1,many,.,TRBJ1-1,CASSGRGALNTEAFF,TGTGCCAGCAGTGGAAGGGGGGCCCTGAACACTGAAGCTTTCTTT
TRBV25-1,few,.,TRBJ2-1,CASSEEGLVHEQFF,TGTGCCAGCAGTGAAGAGGGTCTAGTCCATGAGCAGTTCTTC
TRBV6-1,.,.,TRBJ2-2,CATRRDRFTGELFF,TGTGCCACCCGCCGAGACAGGTTCACCGGGGAGCTGTTTTTT
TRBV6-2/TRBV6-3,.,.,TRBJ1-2,CASSWDPADGYTF,TGTGCCAGCAGCTGGGACCCTGCGGATGGCTACACCTTC
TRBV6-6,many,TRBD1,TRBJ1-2,CASSGQGAQTYGYTF,TGTGCCAGCAGTGGGCAGGGGGCCCAAACCTATGGCTACACCTTC